Listed below are T cell receptor beta chains from one sample, sequenced in a study of T cells after yellow fever vaccination. TCRdb fed the 5' RACE reads into MiXCR, producing one record per CDR3 protein. The sample includes about 160,000 distinct CDR3 sequences, more than 5.5% seen only once; the top ten take more than 2.5%. Specimen: CD4+ T cells sorted from PBMCs, collected 4 to 5 days after the first yellow fever vaccination. These receptors were obtained from a man younger than 35 who received the YFV17D yellow fever vaccine. The CDR3 runs from the conserved cysteine through the conserved F or W. A D gene is named only where the DNA matches it firmly. A clone size is listed for some rows: how often the clone was seen (once, few, many), or a class if it is expanded.

v_gene,j_gene,abundance,d_gene,CDR3nt,CDR3aa
TRBV5-1,TRBJ1-3,few,-,TGCGCCAGCAGGATCGAAAACACCATATATTTT,CASRIENTIYF
TRBV5-4,TRBJ1-2,many,-,TGTGCCAGCAGCTTATGGTGGACACCTCTTAACTATGGCTACACCTTC,CASSLWWTPLNYGYTF
TRBV10-3,TRBJ1-2,many,TRBD1,TGTGCCATCAGTGAGCAGACAGGGACCTATTATGGCTACACCTTC,CAISEQTGTYYGYTF
TRBV29-1,TRBJ2-1,many,TRBD2,TGCAGCGGGGGTGGGACTAGCGGGTTCAATGAGCAGTTCTTC,CSGGGTSGFNEQFF
TRBV5-1,TRBJ2-3,many,TRBD2,TGCGCCAGCAGCTTGGTGCCTAGCGGGGGTGGAGATACGCAGTATTTT,CASSLVPSGGGDTQYF
TRBV5-1,TRBJ2-3,-,TRBD2,TGCGCCAGCAGCTTGGGCGGGGGGGTGACAGATACGCAGTATTTT,CASSLGGGVTDTQYF
TRBV9,TRBJ2-5,many,-,TGTGCCAGCAGTGCCGGGACCAACACCGTCAAGACCCAGTACTTC,CASSAGTNTVKTQYF
TRBV20-1,TRBJ1-2,few,TRBD1,TGCAGTGCTGTAGTCAGGGGGGCCGCCTCGGTGCACACCTTC,CSAVVRGAASVHTF
TRBV10-3,TRBJ1-4,-,TRBD1,TGTGCCATCAGTGAGGCTGGGGACAGGGCTGAAAAACTGTTTTTT,CAISEAGDRAEKLFF
TRBV7-2,TRBJ1-5,many,-,TGTGCCAGCAGCTTAGTAGCGCCCGGGAATCAGCCCCAGCATTTT,CASSLVAPGNQPQHF
TRBV12-3/TRBV12-4,TRBJ2-1,many,-,TGTGCCAGCAGTTTAAGGAACAATGAGCAGTTCTTC,CASSLRNNEQFF
TRBV3-1,TRBJ1-1,-,TRBD1,TGTGCCAGCAGCGCCTGCCGGGACAGGGGAACTGAAGCTTTCTTT,CASSACRDRGTEAFF
TRBV6-2/TRBV6-3,TRBJ2-5,many,TRBD1,TGTGCCAGCAGTTACGAGACAGGGGCCTACCAAGAGACCCAGTACTTC,CASSYETGAYQETQYF
TRBV5-6,TRBJ2-5,-,TRBD1,TGTGCCAGCAGCTTGGTGGACAGGGTGGAAGAGACCCAGTACTTC,CASSLVDRVEETQYF
TRBV2,TRBJ2-7,few,-,TGTGCCAGTCGACTCAAAGCGGTCCAGATTGCCTACGAGCAGTACTTC,CASRLKAVQIAYEQYF
TRBV4-3,TRBJ1-5,many,-,TGCGCCAGCAGCCAAGATCTGACGGTCAATCAGCCCCAGCATTTT,CASSQDLTVNQPQHF
TRBV20-1,TRBJ1-2,many,TRBD1,TGCAGTGCCCAGACAGGGGGTTATGGCTACACCTTC,CSAQTGGYGYTF
TRBV20-1,TRBJ1-4,-,-,TGCAGTGCTCCTTCTTCGTTAATGACTGAAAAACTGTTTTTT,CSAPSSLMTEKLFF
TRBV5-6,TRBJ2-1,many,TRBD1,TGTGCCAGCAGCCTCCTCCTGACAGGGTTCGATGAGCAGTTCTTC,CASSLLLTGFDEQFF
TRBV3-1,TRBJ2-1,many,TRBD2,TGTGCCAGCAGAAGTAGCGGGGGCAATGAGCAGTTCTTC,CASRSSGGNEQFF
TRBV7-8,TRBJ2-3,-,-,TGTGCCAGCAGCAGCCACGGGCAGGGAACGCAGTATTTT,CASSSHGQGTQYF
TRBV6-1,TRBJ2-2,many,TRBD1,TGTGCCAGCAGAACCGACAGGGGGCCCACCGGGGAGCTGTTTTTT,CASRTDRGPTGELFF
TRBV7-2,TRBJ2-1,many,-,TGTGCCAGCAGCTCCTCTAGCTGGAATGAGCAGTTCTTC,CASSSSSWNEQFF
TRBV6-2/TRBV6-3,TRBJ2-1,many,TRBD2,TGTGCCAGCAGCCTTCCTAGCGGCTACAATGAGCAGTTCTTC,CASSLPSGYNEQFF